Listed here are 10 T cell receptor beta chains from one sample, sequenced in a study of shared clonotypes between healthy human individuals. Sequencing was performed with immunoSEQ multiplex PCR; in TCRdb, only in-frame clones are kept and a portion is missing. The sample includes a few million clones, around 94% of them seen just once. The sequenced sample consisted of naive CD4+ T cells sorted from blood. Specified subset: CD45RA+ positively selected. These TCRs come from a man younger than 35 in good health.

This clone was seen a single time. The sample carries other DNA sequences with the same CDR3. This sequence joins TRBV5-1 and TRBJ2-7; perhaps TRBD2 as D (6 bases). In germline, CDR1 is SGHRS, CDR2 YFSETQ. Trimming took 0 bases from V and 0 from J, leaving 7 bases between them. The CDR3 is 14 amino acids. CDR3 in DNA: TGCGCCAGCAGCTTGGCCGGGGGCTCCTACGAGCAGTACTTC. Translating gives CASSLAGGSYEQYF.

The rearrangement links TRBV30 to TRBJ1-5; D gene ambiguous. CDR1 and CDR2 (germline): GTSNPN, SVGIG (reference sequence). V shed 8 bases and J shed 7 bases, with 15 bases lying between them. The CDR3 has 12 residues. CDR3 protein: CASSLLGQPQHF. CDR3 nucleotide sequence: TGTGCCAGCTCTTTGTTGGGGCAGCCCCAGCATTTT.

V usage is TRBV6-4 and J usage is TRBJ2-7, with D perhaps assigned TRBD1 or TRBD2 (5 bases each). The germline V and J ends were trimmed by 5 bases and 7 bases, with 15 bases remaining between them. CDR3 size: 13 residues. Germline lookup yields CDR1 MRHNA and CDR2 SNTAGT. DNA of the CDR3: TGTGCCAGCAGTCCCCAGCAGGGCGGGGAGCAGTACTTC. Its protein is CASSPQQGGEQYF.

The chain is built from TRBV28 and TRBJ2-1; TRBD1 matches 7 bases. This CDR3 is built from 14 residues. J was trimmed by 8 bases and V by 2 bases; bases with no gene match: 6. Germline V lookup: CDR1 MDHEN, CDR2 SYDVKM. The CDR3 is CASSLRPTGHEQFF. The CDR3 nucleotides read TGTGCCAGCAGTTTACGGCCGACAGGGCATGAGCAGTTCTTC.

The chain is built from TRBV30 and TRBJ1-1, with D possibly being TRBD1 (5 bases). V was trimmed by 5 bases and J by 0 bases, leaving 10 bases between them. Germline V CDR1 and CDR2: GTSNPN, SVGIG (reference sequence). The CDR3 runs 13 residues. The CDR3 sequence is CAWERQLNTEAFF. As DNA, the CDR3 is TGTGCCTGGGAGAGACAGTTGAACACTGAAGCTTTCTTT.

The rearrangement links TRBV10-3 to TRBJ2-1, with 7 bases fitting TRBD1. The germline V gene has CDR1 ENHRY and CDR2 SYGVKD. V dropped 9 bases and J dropped 5; count of bases not matched to a gene: 7. The CDR3 is 13 amino acids. DNA of the CDR3: TGTGCCATTACAGGGGTAGAAAACAATGAGCAGTTCTTC. It codes for CAITGVENNEQFF.

This rearrangement joins TRBV11-2 to TRBJ2-1; 7 bases fit TRBD2. CDR1 and CDR2 from the germline V gene are SGHAT and FQNNGV. The CDR3 runs to 15 residues. V trimming: 4 bases; J trimming: 8 bases; junction bases outside the gene matches: 11. In nucleotides, the CDR3 is TGTGCCAGCAGCTCCGCGGGACTACCCGGGGATGAGCAGTTCTTC. This translates into CASSSAGLPGDEQFF.

For the CDR3, the DNA is TGTGCCAGCAGCTTGGGTCTCGGACAGGGCTCCTACGAGCAGTACTTC. Its translation: CASSLGLGQGSYEQYF. The chain couples TRBV5-4 to TRBJ2-7; TRBD1 matches 8 bases. The V and J ends lost 0 bases and 0 bases, in that order; junction bases with no gene match: 5. The CDR3 runs to 16 residues. In germline, CDR1 is SGHNT, CDR2 YYREEE (reference sequence).

The chain couples TRBV5-5 to TRBJ1-1, with 9 bases identical to TRBD1. Germline lookup yields CDR1 SGHKS and CDR2 YYEKEE (reference sequence). The CDR3 is 15 amino acids. The V and J ends lost 4 bases and 3 bases, in that order; junction bases with no gene match: 7. The DNA of the CDR3 is TGTGCCAGCAGCCTTACAGGGGGCCGGGACACTGAAGCTTTCTTT. Its translation: CASSLTGGRDTEAFF. Full variable domain (remainder filled in from reference TRBV5-5 and TRBJ1-1): DAGVTQSPTHLIKTRGQQVTLRCSPISGHKSVSWYQQVLGQGPQFIFQYYEKEERGRGNFPDRFSARQFPNYSSELNVNALLLGDSALYLCASSLTGGRDTEAFFGQGTRLTVV.

The CDR3 spells CASSFTRTDSSRVGEQFF. The CDR3 coding sequence is TGTGCCAGCAGTTTCACTAGGACAGACTCGAGCCGGGTCGGTGAGCAGTTCTTC. The chain is built from TRBV27 and TRBJ2-1, with a tentative D call TRBD1 (6 bases). CDR3 length: 18 residues. V lost 3 bases and J 9 bases, leaving 27 bases between the germline ends. The germline CDR1 and CDR2 sequences are MNHEY and SMNVEV (reference sequence).